Shown below are 21 T cell receptor beta chains from a single sample sequenced in a study of T cell changes during pregnancy in multiple sclerosis. Clones were sequenced by immunoSEQ multiplex PCR, and TCRdb holds only the in-frame ones, with some missing. The sample contains about 26,000 clones, roughly 89% of which appear only once. The source material was CD8+ T cells from peripheral blood mononuclear cells, sampled in the second trimester of pregnancy. These receptor sequences come from a female donor with multiple sclerosis, enrolled in a pregnancy study.

The chain has TRBV10-3 and TRBJ1-3, with TRBD1 identical over 7 bases. This CDR3 contains 14 residues. The J segment lost 0 bases and the V segment lost 6 bases, leaving 2 bases of the junction unmatched. CDR1 is ENHRY, CDR2 SYGVKD, per germline. CDR3 region: CAIRGTVSGNTIYF. The CDR3 DNA reads as TGTGCCATCAGGGGGACAGTCTCTGGAAACACCATATATTTT.

V and J are TRBV9 and TRBJ2-2; 10 bases are a match to TRBD1. The V gene's germline CDR1 is SGDLS and CDR2 YYNGEE. CDR3 size: 16 residues. The V and J ends lost 3 bases and 4 bases, in that order; junction bases with no gene match: 6. The CDR3 bases are TGTGCCAGCAGCGCCGCGGGACAGGGGCGCACCGGGGAGCTGTTTTTT. Translating it yields CASSAAGQGRTGELFF.

This clone came up once. The genes are TRBV28 and TRBJ2-1; D call uncertain. The germline CDR1 and CDR2 sequences are MDHEN and SYDVKM. This CDR3 region has 13 residues. Trimming pared 6 bases from V and 4 bases from J, leaving 10 bases between. Written as DNA, the CDR3 is TGTGCCAGCAGCCCGCTAGGATACAATGAGCAGTTCTTC. It translates to CASSPLGYNEQFF.

V gene TRBV27 combines with J gene TRBJ1-4, with 9 bases matching TRBD1. Germline loops: CDR1 MNHEY, CDR2 SMNVEV (reference sequence). V gave up 2 bases and J gave up 6 bases; unmatched junction bases: 1. CDR3 length: 14 residues. The DNA for the CDR3 is TGTGCCAGCAGTTTAGACAGGGGGGATGAAAAACTGTTTTTT. As protein: CASSLDRGDEKLFF.

This rearrangement joins TRBV28 to TRBJ2-3; a weak D match, TRBD2 (7 bases). Germline CDR1 MDHEN, CDR2 SYDVKM. CDR3 size: 16 residues. CDR3 nucleotide sequence: TGTGGGTCAAGGGGAACAGGGAGGGTGAGCACAGATACGCAGTATTTT. This translates into CGSRGTGRVSTDTQYF.

The rearrangement uses TRBV5-6 and TRBJ1-5; no clear D gene. This CDR3 spans 14 amino acids. The V gene's germline CDR1 is SGHDT and CDR2 YYEEEE. Trimming took 0 bases from V and 4 from J, leaving 8 bases between them. The CDR3 region has the DNA TGTGCCAGCAGCTTGGCGGGAGGGAATCAGCCCCAGCATTTT. Protein sequence: CASSLAGGNQPQHF.

The rearrangement links TRBV19 to TRBJ2-7; 7 positions agree with TRBD2. The CDR3 covers 13 residues. Germline CDR1 reads LNHDA; CDR2 reads SQIVND (reference sequence). V gave up 3 bases and J gave up 6 bases; unmatched junction bases: 5. The CDR3 protein is CASSIALAAEQYF. The CDR3 DNA sequence: TGTGCCAGTAGTATCGCTCTAGCGGCCGAGCAGTACTTC.

The chain couples TRBV9 to TRBJ2-7; 9 bases line up with TRBD1. The CDR3 is 15 residues long. With 0 bases clipped from V and 5 bases from J, the junction kept 6 bases outside the gene matches. CDR1 SGDLS and CDR2 YYNGEE come from the germline V gene. CDR3 in DNA: TGTGCCAGCAGCGTAGGGGACAGGGAATTACACGAGCAGTACTTC. It is translated as CASSVGDRELHEQYF.

The chain recombines TRBV2 with TRBJ2-7; D may be TRBD2 (5 bases). The CDR3 is 13 amino acids. The V and J ends lost 0 bases and 4 bases respectively, with 7 bases between them. The V gene's germline CDR1 is SNHLY and CDR2 FYNNEI. DNA of the CDR3: TGTGCCAGCAGTGAAGCGGGAGCTTACGAGCAGTACTTC. Encoded protein: CASSEAGAYEQYF.

V usage is TRBV6-6 and J usage is TRBJ2-1, with D maybe TRBD1 (6 bases). The CDR3 consists of 16 residues. Germline-derived CDR1 and CDR2 are MNHNY and SVGAGI (reference sequence). The V gene lost 4 bases and the J gene lost 0 bases, with 13 bases spanning the gap. CDR3 amino acids: CASSLTLQGSYNEQFF. DNA of the CDR3: TGTGCCAGCAGTTTGACCCTACAGGGCTCCTACAATGAGCAGTTCTTC.

This sequence joins TRBV5-6 and TRBJ2-2, with 12 bases lining up with TRBD1. Germline CDR1 reads SGHDT; CDR2 reads YYEEEE. After removal of 0 bases from V and 6 bases from J, the junction contained 6 bases not matched to a gene. This CDR3 is built from 17 residues. The CDR3 coding sequence is TGTGCCAGCAGCTTGGGGTTCGGGACAGGGGGCCCCGGGGAGCTGTTTTTT. As protein: CASSLGFGTGGPGELFF.

This clone has only one observation. The chain has TRBV25-1 and TRBJ2-1, with TRBD1 matching over 11 bases. Unmatched junction bases numbered 5, after V lost 8 bases and J lost 8 bases. This CDR3 is 13 amino acids long. The germline V gene encodes CDR1 MGHDK and CDR2 SYGVNS. The CDR3 region is CASRDRGWDEQFF. DNA for the CDR3: TGTGCCAGCCGGGACAGGGGGTGGGATGAGCAGTTCTTC.

The V gene is TRBV9, the J gene TRBJ2-3, with 9 bases matching TRBD2. Trimming took 0 bases from V and 3 from J; bases not matched to a gene: 2. The CDR3 contains 15 residues. Looked up from germline, CDR1 is SGDLS and CDR2 is YYNGEE. As DNA, the CDR3 is TGTGCCAGCAGCGTAGGGGGACTAGCAACAGATACGCAGTATTTT. This encodes CASSVGGLATDTQYF.

This clone has only one observation. The chain links TRBV19 to TRBJ2-5, with 12 bases identical to TRBD2. The CDR3 has 19 residues. Losses at the gene ends were 4 bases for V and 5 bases for J; bases not matched to a gene: 17. Per the germline V gene, CDR1 is LNHDA and CDR2 is SQIVND (reference sequence). The DNA of the CDR3 is TGTGCCAGTAGTACCCCAAGGACTAGCGGGACCGACGGGCGCGAGACCCAGTACTTC. Its translation is CASSTPRTSGTDGRETQYF.

This chain uses TRBV29-1 with TRBJ2-1, with 7 positions matching TRBD1. This CDR3 is built from 13 residues. Germline trimming cut 5 bases from V and 8 bases from J; bases unmatched to any gene: 9. Germline loops: CDR1 SQVTM, CDR2 ANQGSEA. The CDR3 DNA reads TGCAGCGTTTGGGACAGCCTAAGGGATGAGCAGTTCTTC. Amino acid sequence: CSVWDSLRDEQFF.

The J gene is TRBJ2-7, the V gene TRBV29-1; D is uncertain. Germline assignment: CDR1 SQVTM and CDR2 ANQGSEA. Trimming shortened V by 0 bases and J by 3 bases, and 6 bases separated the two germline ends. The CDR3 spans 12 residues. CDR3 sequence: CSVEDTDYEQYF. CDR3 coding DNA: TGCAGCGTTGAAGACACAGACTACGAGCAGTACTTC.

V gene TRBV9 combines with J gene TRBJ2-1; 9 bases line up with TRBD2. Trimming removed 2 bases from V and 8 bases from J; junction bases left unmatched: 14. The CDR3 consists of 17 residues. In germline, CDR1 is SGDLS, CDR2 YYNGEE. The CDR3 here is CASSVPLAGGRVDEQFF. CDR3 sequence (DNA): TGTGCCAGCAGCGTGCCCTTGGCGGGAGGGAGGGTCGATGAGCAGTTCTTC.

The sample holds a few counts of this clone. The V call is TRBV2, the J call TRBJ2-7, with TRBD1 matching 9 bases. Germline CDR1 and CDR2: SNHLY and FYNNEI. There are 14 residues in the CDR3. V lost 3 bases to trimming and J lost 3 bases; unmatched junction nucleotides: 3. The CDR3 protein is CASSDLGQGYEQYF. The CDR3, as DNA: TGTGCCAGCAGTGACTTGGGACAGGGCTACGAGCAGTACTTC.

This chain uses TRBV11-2 with TRBJ2-1, with 8 bases aligning to TRBD2. The CDR3 runs 13 residues. CDR1 is SGHAT and CDR2 is FQNNGV in the germline V gene. V was pared by 0 bases and J by 10 bases, with 2 bases of the junction left unmatched. The CDR3 protein is CASSLDRGGEQFF. CDR3 nucleotide sequence: TGTGCCAGCAGCTTAGATCGGGGGGGAGAGCAGTTCTTC.

The chain has TRBV19 and TRBJ2-1; D gene uncertain. The CDR3 extends over 13 amino acids. V was trimmed by 5 bases and J by 3 bases, leaving 8 bases between them. Germline V gives CDR1 LNHDA, CDR2 SQIVND (reference sequence). CDR3 protein: CASSYHSYNEQFF. Written as DNA, the CDR3 is TGTGCCAGTAGTTATCACAGCTACAATGAGCAGTTCTTC.

This sequence joins TRBV7-8 and TRBJ2-7; D uncertain. Trimming shortened V by 6 bases and J by 3 bases, and 15 bases separated the two germline ends. The germline CDR1 and CDR2 sequences are SGHVS and FQNEAQ. This CDR3 region has 14 residues. The CDR3 DNA follows: TGTGCCAGCAGGCCATTCAAACGGTACTACGAGCAGTACTTC. Its protein is CASRPFKRYYEQYF. Drawing the rest from reference TRBV7-8 and TRBJ2-7, the complete variable domain is GAGVSQSPRYKVAKRGQDVALRCDPISGHVSLFWYQQALGQGPEFLTYFQNEAQLDKSGLPSDRFFAERPEGSVSTLKIQRTQQEDSAVYLCASRPFKRYYEQYFGPGTRLTVT.